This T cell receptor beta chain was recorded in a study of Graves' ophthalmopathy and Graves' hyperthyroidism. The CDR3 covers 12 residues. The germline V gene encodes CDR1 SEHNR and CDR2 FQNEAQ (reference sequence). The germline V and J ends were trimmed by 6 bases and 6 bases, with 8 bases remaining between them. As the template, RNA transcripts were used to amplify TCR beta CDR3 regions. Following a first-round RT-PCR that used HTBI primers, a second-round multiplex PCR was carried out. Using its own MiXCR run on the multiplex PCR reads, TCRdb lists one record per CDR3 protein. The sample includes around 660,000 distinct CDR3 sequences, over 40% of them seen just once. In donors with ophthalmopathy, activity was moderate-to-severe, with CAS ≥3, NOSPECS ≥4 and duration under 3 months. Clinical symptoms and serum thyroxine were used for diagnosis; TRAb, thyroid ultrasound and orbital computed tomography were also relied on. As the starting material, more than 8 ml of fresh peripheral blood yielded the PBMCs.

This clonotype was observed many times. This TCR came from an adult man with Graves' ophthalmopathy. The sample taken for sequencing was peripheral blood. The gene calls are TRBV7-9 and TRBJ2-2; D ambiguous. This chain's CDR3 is CASSGDSGELFF. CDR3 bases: TGTGCCAGCAGTGGAGACTCCGGGGAGCTGTTTTTT.